The TCR beta chain described here comes from a study of CD8 T cell repertoires and HIV-1 epitope variants (dated by TCRdb to about 2020). For context, the study as a whole: T cells were stimulated in separate culture wells with each of twenty-five peptides representing autologous and known Gag and Nef epitope variants. A CMV, EBV and flu peptide pool, the Ebola AY9 epitope as negative control, and a no-peptide well were included as control conditions. Tested epitopes included three Gag epitope families and Nef HW9 and YT9. T cells were enriched using the EasySep Human T Cell Enrichment Kit and then co-cultured with an equal number of autologous T cell-negative cells acting as antigen-presenting cells. For roughly 10 days the cultures were kept in IMDM with gentamicin, and on days 3 and 7 half of the media was changed with IL-2, IL-7 and IL-15 added. A 1M T cell aliquot was kept as an uncultured baseline condition, separate from the approximately 87 T cell cultures. Running each culture condition in triplicate, except for one peptide done in duplicate, gave a total of some 91 T cell cultures. What the research found in general, with its limitations: The study identified about nine antigen-specific TCR beta clonotypes, more than five of which appeared to be cross-reactive for autologous or known escape epitope variants. The assay could identify only TCR beta chains and pointed to proliferation in response to antigen, not to T cell function or cytokine profile. The Nef KF9 family was recognized by five clonotypes and the HW9 family by one, and no responses to the TAALDMSHF plasma variant were observed.

The immunoSEQ platform was used to sequence TCR beta CDR3 regions at survey depth. The QIAamp DNA micro kit was used to extract genomic DNA from every cultured and uncultured CD8+ T cell population. The authors' pipeline ran thus. Samples with under 5,000 productive reads were excluded, and this exclusion removed about 6% of the roughly 75 HIV peptide-stimulated cultures. A MANAFEST web app trimmed sequences to CDR3 and removed nonproductive sequences, CDR3s under 5 amino acids, and those not starting C or ending F/W. Antigen-specific clonotypes had to expand in at least 2 of 3 replicates versus no-peptide control at FDR 0.01, only within one epitope family. Specific clonotypes also needed at least fivefold higher frequency than in wells stimulated with peptides from other epitope families. TCRdb took over this immuneACCESS table, retaining in-frame rearrangements with V and J assigned. Such tables are incomplete; in checked studies, under half of the missing clones stem from an unresolved V gene, and the remainder is unexplained. The V and J calls and clone size were taken over from that table, and D and trimming were inferred from the DNA. The sample yields 95,000 or so clones; approximately 70% were counted once. Roughly 26% of the sample belongs to the ten largest clones.

The EasySep Human CD8+ T Cell Enrichment Kit was used on day 10 to isolate CD8+ T cells from every culture. This clone showed up many times. Its recognized antigen is unknown. No clone much larger than this one lies a single base away; base qualities are absent. Here V drops 6 bases and J drops 5 bases, and the junction holds 11 bases not matched to any gene. CDR3 length: 16 amino acids, cysteine to phenylalanine. The entry retains the CDR3 DNA only, 48 bases that are in frame from base 1. Sequences SEHNR (CDR1) and FQNEAQ (CDR2) are obtained from the germline V gene (reference sequence). Specimen: uncultured baseline CD8+ T cells from peripheral blood mononuclear cells (PBMCs). The V gene is TRBV7-9 and the J gene is TRBJ2-1; 9 central bases correspond to TRBD1. This TCR derives from a male donor with HIV. The CDR3 region has the sequence CASRQPDRGRDNEQFF. The nucleotides read TGTGCCAGCAGACAACCTGACAGGGGGAGGGACAATGAGCAGTTCTTC.